The 27 T cell receptor beta chains presented below share a single source sample, sequenced in a study of blood T cell repertoires in COVID-19. TCRdb's table, derived via immunoSEQ multiplex PCR, lists solely in-frame clones and lacks some. This sample has about 150,000 clones; roughly nine tenths occur once, and the top ten carry 7% to 7.5%. Sequencing input: PBMCs or T cells enriched from blood (not recorded which). Receptor source: a woman aged 45-65 years who had recovered from COVID-19.

This clone turned up a few times. The rearrangement joins TRBV2 to TRBJ1-5, with 8 bases that match TRBD1. Germline V lookup: CDR1 SNHLY, CDR2 FYNNEI. The CDR3 is 14 residues long. Trimming took 6 bases from V and 3 from J; bases not matched to a gene: 4. CDR3 sequence: CASREDRDNQPQHF. DNA for the CDR3: TGTGCCAGCAGGGAGGACAGGGACAATCAGCCCCAGCATTTT.

The V and J genes are TRBV7-9 and TRBJ1-1, with 12 positions matching TRBD1. The CDR3 totals 15 residues. The germline gives CDR1 SEHNR, CDR2 FQNEAQ (reference sequence). V shed 6 bases, J shed 1 base, and the junction held 3 bases outside the gene matches. The CDR3 spells CASRWGQGANTEAFF. CDR3 DNA: TGTGCCAGCAGGTGGGGACAGGGGGCGAACACTGAAGCTTTCTTT.

This rearrangement joins TRBV5-4 to TRBJ2-1; D unclear. Trimming removed 4 bases from V and 0 bases from J, with 5 bases in between. CDR1 SGHNT and CDR2 YYREEE come from the germline V gene (reference sequence). The CDR3 has 13 amino acids. The CDR3 DNA reads as TGTGCCAGCAGCCCGAGCTCCTACAATGAGCAGTTCTTC. Its protein is CASSPSSYNEQFF.

The rearrangement joins TRBV2 to TRBJ1-5; 10 bases are a match to TRBD1. Germline V gene lookup returns CDR1 SNHLY and CDR2 FYNNEI. CDR3 size: 15 residues. V dropped 3 bases and J dropped 4; count of bases not matched to a gene: 3. CDR3 loop: CASSDRTGGNQPQHF. For the CDR3, the DNA is TGTGCCAGCAGTGATAGGACAGGGGGGAATCAGCCCCAGCATTTT.

The J gene is TRBJ2-2, the V gene TRBV11-2; D possibly corresponds to TRBD2 (5 bases). Germline V gene data show CDR1 as SGHAT and CDR2 as FQNNGV. Trimming cost V 3 bases and J 4 bases, with 9 bases left between them. The CDR3 is made up of 14 amino acids. In DNA, the CDR3 is TGTGCCAGCAGCTTGTCCCGGGGCACCGGGGAGCTGTTTTTT. Its translation is CASSLSRGTGELFF.

The gene calls are TRBV30 and TRBJ1-4; unclear D gene. CDR1 GTSNPN and CDR2 SVGIG come from the germline V gene (reference sequence). Trimming left V 0 bases short and J 8 bases short, with 13 bases between. This CDR3 spans 14 amino acids. In DNA, the CDR3 is TGTGCCTGGAGTGTACGATGGGAGTGGGAAAAACTGTTTTTT. Amino acids: CAWSVRWEWEKLFF.

This clone turned up a few times. The rearrangement links TRBV5-1 to TRBJ2-1; a weak D match, TRBD2 (5 bases). The germline V gene has CDR1 SGHRS and CDR2 YFSETQ. The CDR3 loop spans 15 amino acids. V lost 7 bases and J lost 6, with 20 bases in between. As DNA, the CDR3 is TGCGCCAGCTTAAAGGACTCCGGACGGATCAATGAGCAGTTCTTC. Amino acids: CASLKDSGRINEQFF.

This clone was seen more than once but under ten times. Other DNA sequences in the same sample also yield this CDR3. The chain recombines TRBV14 with TRBJ1-2; no reliable D call. Germline V gene sequence: CDR1 SGHDN, CDR2 FVKESK. The CDR3 is made up of 12 amino acids. With 1 base removed from V and 5 bases from J, the gap between germline ends came to 5 bases. The CDR3 nucleotides are TGTGCCAGCAGCCAAGCGGGGTATGGCTACACCTTC. It encodes CASSQAGYGYTF.

The gene calls are TRBV30 and TRBJ2-5; D uncertain. V was trimmed by 1 base and J by 5 bases, leaving 5 bases between them. Germline V gene sequence: CDR1 GTSNPN, CDR2 SVGIG (reference sequence). The length of the CDR3 is 11 residues. The CDR3 region has the DNA TGTGCCTGGAGTGCCGGGGAGACCCAGTACTTC. Its translation is CAWSAGETQYF.

The chain links TRBV25-1 to TRBJ1-6, with a weak D call TRBD1 (5 bases). The CDR3 sequence is 16 residues long. V shed 5 bases and J shed 7 bases, with 18 bases lying between them. CDR1 MGHDK and CDR2 SYGVNS come from the germline V gene. In nucleotides, the CDR3 is TGTGCCAGCAGTCCACCCGGGGGGGGGAAGAATTCACCCCTCCACTTT. Its protein is CASSPPGGGKNSPLHF. The full variable domain, completed using reference TRBV25-1 and TRBJ1-6, is EADIYQTPRYLVIGTGKKITLECSQTMGHDKMYWYQQDPGMELHLIHYSYGVNSTEKGDLSSESTVSRIRTEHFPLTLESARPSHTSQYLCASSPPGGGKNSPLHFGNGTRLTVT.

The chain carries TRBV4-2 and TRBJ1-6; D is unclear. Trimming cost V 1 base and J 6 bases, with 10 bases left between them. The CDR3 extends over 15 amino acids. Germline V gene data show CDR1 as LGHNA and CDR2 as YNFKEQ. The CDR3 coding sequence is TGTGCCAGCAGCCAAGTAGGCAGACTTAATTCACCCCTCCACTTT. Translating gives CASSQVGRLNSPLHF.

The genes are TRBV10-2 and TRBJ2-7; no firm D call. Germline V lookup: CDR1 WSHSY, CDR2 SAAADI. The CDR3 has 14 amino acids. Trimming removed 4 bases from V and 0 bases from J, with 10 bases in between. Here the CDR3 reads CASSGLGSSYEQYF. The CDR3 DNA follows: TGCGCCAGCAGTGGCCTCGGGTCCTCCTACGAGCAGTACTTC.

The gene calls are TRBV20-1 and TRBJ2-1, with 7 positions matching TRBD1. Germline V gene data show CDR1 as DFQATT and CDR2 as SNEGSKA (reference sequence). CDR3 length equals 11 residues. V shed 6 bases and J 14 bases; nucleotides not matched to a gene: 10. CDR3 in amino acids: CSADRDGVKFF. The DNA of the CDR3 is TGCAGTGCCGACAGGGATGGAGTGAAGTTCTTC.

The chain employs TRBV5-4 and TRBJ1-2; D may be TRBD1 (5 bases). Germline V lookup: CDR1 SGHNT, CDR2 YYREEE (reference sequence). This CDR3 comprises 14 residues. Trimming shortened V by 3 bases and J by 2 bases, and 11 bases separated the two germline ends. Here the CDR3 reads CASSSGQLNYGYTF. CDR3 nucleotides: TGTGCCAGCAGCTCTGGACAACTCAACTATGGCTACACCTTC. Complete variable domain (other parts from reference TRBV5-4 and TRBJ1-2): ETGVTQSPTHLIKTRGQQVTLRCSSQSGHNTVSWYQQALGQGPQFIFQYYREEENGRGNFPPRFSGLQFPNYSSELNVNALELDDSALYLCASSSGQLNYGYTFGSGTRLTVV.

V and J are TRBV7-2 and TRBJ2-7; D unresolved. CDR3 length equals 14 residues. CDR1 is SGHTA, CDR2 FQGNSA, per germline. V lost 1 base, J lost 5 bases, and 12 bases lay in between. Written as DNA, the CDR3 is TGTGCCAGCAGCTTAGACCCATTCTATAACGAGCAGTACTTC. This gives the protein CASSLDPFYNEQYF.

This clone was detected a few times. The J gene is TRBJ2-3, the V gene TRBV28; D is undetermined. CDR1 and CDR2 from the germline V gene are MDHEN and SYDVKM. This CDR3 comprises 13 residues. The germline V and J ends were trimmed by 7 bases and 1 base, with 9 bases remaining between them. As DNA, the CDR3 is TGTGCCAGCATCTCACACGGCACAGATACGCAGTATTTT. Its translation: CASISHGTDTQYF.

In nucleotides, the CDR3 is TGTGCCAGCTCACCCGTGACACTTGCGAACTATGGCTACACCTTC. Translating gives CASSPVTLANYGYTF. The chain joins TRBV18 to TRBJ1-2, with unresolved D. The CDR3 contains 15 residues. CDR1 is KGHSH and CDR2 is LQKENI in the germline V gene. Deletions cut 3 bases from V and 2 bases from J, with 13 bases between.

V is TRBV5-4 and J is TRBJ1-6; the D is unclear. CDR3 length equals 16 residues. V was clipped by 2 bases and J by 4 bases, with 13 bases between them. Germline V lookup: CDR1 SGHNT, CDR2 YYREEE (reference sequence). The CDR3 DNA sequence: TGTGCCAGCAGCTTAGGTGCACAGCAGTATAATTCACCCCTCCACTTT. Protein sequence: CASSLGAQQYNSPLHF.

The genes are TRBV7-2 and TRBJ1-4; possibly TRBD1 for D (5 bases). Germline V gene sequence: CDR1 SGHTA, CDR2 FQGNSA. CDR3 length equals 16 residues. V shed 0 bases and J shed 5 bases, with 13 bases lying between them. CDR3 region: CASSLAGPTTNEKLFF. As DNA, the CDR3 is TGTGCCAGCAGCTTAGCGGGGCCAACTACAAATGAAAAACTGTTTTTT.

The chain joins TRBV2 to TRBJ2-3; possible D gene TRBD2, 6 bases. Germline CDR1 is SNHLY and CDR2 is FYNNEI. Between the trimmed V and J ends, which lost 1 base and 8 bases, there was a span of 13 bases. This CDR3 is built from 14 residues. The CDR3 region has the DNA TGTGCCAGCAGTGAAGGTCTAGGAGGGCGTACGCAGTATTTT. Translated: CASSEGLGGRTQYF.

CDR3 DNA: TGTGCCAGCAGTTTAGTGGGACTAGCCGATGAGCAGTTCTTC. It translates to CASSLVGLADEQFF. The chain has TRBV28 and TRBJ2-1, with 9 bases identical to TRBD2. Germline trimming cut 2 bases from V and 8 bases from J; bases unmatched to any gene: 4. Per germline, CDR1 MDHEN and CDR2 SYDVKM. CDR3 length: 14 amino acids.

V and J are TRBV6-5 and TRBJ1-4; no definite D call. This CDR3 comprises 16 residues. The V gene's germline CDR1 is MNHEY and CDR2 SVGAGI. V was clipped by 0 bases and J by 2 bases, with 10 bases between them. As DNA, the CDR3 is TGTGCCAGCAGTTACTCTTCGCCGGGGACTAATGAAAAACTGTTTTTT. Translating gives CASSYSSPGTNEKLFF.

This clone was observed a single time. This chain's CDR3 is CASSPGPFFRDRGYGYTF. In DNA form, the CDR3 reads TGTGCCAGCAGCCCCGGCCCTTTCTTCCGGGACAGGGGCTATGGCTACACCTTC. The V call is TRBV27, the J call TRBJ1-2; TRBD1 agrees at 10 bases. The germline gives CDR1 MNHEY, CDR2 SMNVEV (reference sequence). This CDR3 has 18 residues. Trimming removed 6 bases from V and 4 bases from J; junction bases left unmatched: 17.

The CDR3 nucleotides are TGTGCCAGCAGCTTTAGGACAGGGGACAATCAGCCCCAGCATTTT. Translation gives CASSFRTGDNQPQHF. This chain connects TRBV7-2 to TRBJ1-5, with 9 nucleotides matching TRBD1. The ends lost 3 bases at V and 3 bases at J; junction bases unmatched: 3. The V gene's germline CDR1 is SGHTA and CDR2 FQGNSA. The CDR3 is 15 amino acids.

The V call is TRBV7-6, the J call TRBJ2-2, with 10 bases fitting TRBD2. This CDR3 has 17 residues. The V gene's germline CDR1 is SGHVS and CDR2 FNYEAQ. V shed 5 bases, J shed 5 bases, and the junction held 11 bases outside the gene matches. CDR3 nucleotide sequence: TGTGCCAGCAGCCAGGGTCTAGCGGGAGTTCGGACCGGGGAGCTGTTTTTT. Encoded protein: CASSQGLAGVRTGELFF.

The CDR3 here is CASSLRGTGTIYYGYTF. The CDR3 DNA is TGCGCCAGCAGCTTGAGGGGGACAGGGACTATATACTATGGCTACACCTTC. The rearrangement uses TRBV5-1 and TRBJ1-2; 9 nucleotides line up with TRBD1. The CDR3 has 17 amino acids. The V gene's germline CDR1 is SGHRS and CDR2 YFSETQ. V shed 1 base, J shed 3 bases, and the junction held 10 bases outside the gene matches.

The chain uses TRBV29-1 and TRBJ2-5, with D perhaps TRBD1 (6 bases). CDR1 and CDR2 from the germline V gene are SQVTM and ANQGSEA. The length of the CDR3 is 12 residues. Trimming cost V 4 bases and J 2 bases, with 8 bases left between them. In DNA, the CDR3 is TGCAGCGTTGGACAGGCTCAAGAGACCCAGTACTTC. This codes for CSVGQAQETQYF.